These T cell receptor beta chains were read from a single sample in a study of cytomegalovirus exposure and HLA in healthy donors. TCRdb's copy holds only in-frame clones and misses some; the assay was immunoSEQ multiplex PCR. The profile shows approximately 250,000 clones, over 75% of them singletons. The sequencing input was PBMCs. The source of these receptors is a boy aged 5-17 years in good health and CMV-seronegative. CDR3s include the opening cysteine and the closing phenylalanine or tryptophan. The D gene is left open where the match is weak. The size entry is marked missing in some rows and otherwise reads once, few, many or a size class.

D: NA
J: TRBJ2-3
size: few
V: TRBV21-1
DNA: TGTGCCAGCAGCCCTTTGGGGGGGCCGCTGGAGGCGGGAGGGTTTAGCACAGATACGCAGTATTTT
CDR3: CASSPLGGPLEAGGFSTDTQYF

D: TRBD1
J: TRBJ1-1
size: NA
V: TRBV5-1
DNA: TGCGCCAGCAGCCGGGACAGGGGAGGAACTGAAGCTTTCTTT
CDR3: CASSRDRGGTEAFF

D: TRBD2
J: TRBJ2-3
size: NA
V: TRBV4-2
DNA: TGTGCCAGCAGCCCGCAGGCGACCGGACTAGCGGGAGGAGATACGCAGTATTTT
CDR3: CASSPQATGLAGGDTQYF

D: NA
J: TRBJ2-3
size: NA
V: TRBV6-6
DNA: TGTGCCAGCAGCCGTAGGACTGGGGGCACAGATACGCAGTATTTT
CDR3: CASSRRTGGTDTQYF

D: TRBD2
J: TRBJ2-7
size: once
V: TRBV4-1
DNA: TGCGCCAGCAGCACCCCCGGGATTAGCGGGGGGGCGCAGTACTTC
CDR3: CASSTPGISGGAQYF

D: TRBD1
J: TRBJ1-4
size: few
V: TRBV6-5
DNA: TGTGCCAGCAGTTACCGGTCAGGGGGGAATAATGAAAAACTGTTTTTT
CDR3: CASSYRSGGNNEKLFF

D: NA
J: TRBJ1-1
size: few
V: TRBV27
DNA: TGTGCCAGCAGTTTAAACGGGGGGGCTGAAGCTTTCTTT
CDR3: CASSLNGGAEAFF

D: NA
J: TRBJ1-2
size: NA
V: TRBV6-6
DNA: TGTGCCAGCAACTCCCGCGGGCGGACCGCTAACTATGGCTACACCTTC
CDR3: CASNSRGRTANYGYTF

D: TRBD1
J: TRBJ1-5
size: NA
V: TRBV28
DNA: TGTGCCAGCAGCCCGATCGGGACAGGCCAAAATCAGCCCCAGCATTTT
CDR3: CASSPIGTGQNQPQHF

D: TRBD1
J: TRBJ1-5
size: NA
V: TRBV5-1
DNA: TGCGCCAGCAGCTTATGGTGGGGACAGGACTGGAGTCAGCCCCAGCATTTT
CDR3: CASSLWWGQDWSQPQHF

D: TRBD1
J: TRBJ1-5
size: NA
V: TRBV19
DNA: TGTGCCAGTATCGGGACAGGCGACCCTAGCAATCAGCCCCAGCATTTT
CDR3: CASIGTGDPSNQPQHF

D: TRBD1
J: TRBJ1-2
size: NA
V: TRBV27
DNA: TGTGCCAGCAGCCTGACAGGGGGCTATGGCTACACCTTC
CDR3: CASSLTGGYGYTF

D: TRBD2
J: TRBJ2-5
size: NA
V: TRBV5-4
DNA: TGTGCCAGCAGCCCACGACTAGCGGGAGAGACCCAGTACTTC
CDR3: CASSPRLAGETQYF

D: NA
J: TRBJ2-3
size: NA
V: TRBV2
DNA: TGTGCCAGCAGTGATGAGCGTGCAGCCACAGATACGCAGTATTTT
CDR3: CASSDERAATDTQYF

D: NA
J: TRBJ2-1
size: NA
V: TRBV9
DNA: TGTGCCAGCAGCGACCTAACTTCGGGGGAGCAGTTCTTC
CDR3: CASSDLTSGEQFF

D: TRBD2
J: TRBJ2-7
size: NA
V: TRBV11-3
DNA: TGTGCCAGCAGCTTAGGGCTAGCGGAAGAGCAGTACTTC
CDR3: CASSLGLAEEQYF

D: TRBD2
J: TRBJ2-2
size: NA
V: TRBV7-3
DNA: TGTGCCAGCAGCGTAACTAGCGGGGGGGTCGGCGGGGAGCTGTTTTTT
CDR3: CASSVTSGGVGGELFF

D: TRBD1
J: TRBJ2-7
size: NA
V: TRBV11-3
DNA: TGTGCCAGCACCTTAACCGGGACAGCTACTCGCGAGCAGTACTTC
CDR3: CASTLTGTATREQYF

D: NA
J: TRBJ2-5
size: NA
V: TRBV5-1
DNA: TGCGCCAGCAGCTTGGCCGTCGGCGACTCGGAGACCCAGTACTTC
CDR3: CASSLAVGDSETQYF

D: TRBD2
J: TRBJ2-1
size: NA
V: TRBV4-2
DNA: TGTGCCAGCAGCCACCCCACGCGGTTACGGGCGGGAGGGCCATGGAATGAGCAGTTCTTC
CDR3: CASSHPTRLRAGGPWNEQFF

D: NA
J: TRBJ2-1
size: NA
V: TRBV5-1
DNA: TGCGCCAGCAGCTTGGAACATCGCGGACTCTACAATGAGCAGTTCTTC
CDR3: CASSLEHRGLYNEQFF

D: TRBD2
J: TRBJ2-3
size: few
V: TRBV4-2
DNA: TGTGCCAGCAGCCCCTGGGCGGGGAGGGGAGCAGATACGCAGTATTTT
CDR3: CASSPWAGRGADTQYF

D: TRBD2
J: TRBJ2-7
size: few
V: TRBV30
DNA: TGTGCCTGGACATCCCCTGGGCTAGCGGGAGAGGACGAGCAGTACTTC
CDR3: CAWTSPGLAGEDEQYF

D: NA
J: TRBJ2-7
size: NA
V: TRBV2
DNA: TGTGCCAGCAGTGCCCGGGGCAGGGAGGCCGAGCAGTACTTC
CDR3: CASSARGREAEQYF

D: NA
J: TRBJ2-1
size: NA
V: TRBV6-1
DNA: TGTGCCAGCAGTGGTAGCGGCGCCTACAATGAGCAGTTCTTC
CDR3: CASSGSGAYNEQFF

D: TRBD1
J: TRBJ2-7
size: NA
V: TRBV6-6
DNA: TGTGCCAGCAGTCCCTATGAGGGACAGGGGTGCTTC
CDR3: CASSPYEGQGCF

D: TRBD1
J: TRBJ1-2
size: NA
V: TRBV12-5
DNA: TGTGCTAGTGGTTTGGCCACCGGACAGGGTAAGGGCGGCTACACCTTC
CDR3: CASGLATGQGKGGYTF

D: TRBD1
J: TRBJ1-3
size: few
V: TRBV25-1
DNA: TGTGCCAGCAGTGAAACAGGGGGCCTCTCTGGAAACACCATATATTTT
CDR3: CASSETGGLSGNTIYF

D: NA
J: TRBJ1-5
size: NA
V: TRBV21-1
DNA: TGTGCCCGAACAGGGCATAATCAGCCCCAGCATTTT
CDR3: CARTGHNQPQHF

D: NA
J: TRBJ2-3
size: NA
V: TRBV11-2
DNA: TGTGCCAGCAGCCGACTCGGTGTGATAACAGATACGCAGTATTTT
CDR3: CASSRLGVITDTQYF

D: NA
J: TRBJ1-5
size: NA
V: TRBV4-1
DNA: TGCGCCAGCAGCCAAGGAGGAGGTAGGACGCAGCCCCAGCATTTT
CDR3: CASSQGGGRTQPQHF

D: NA
J: TRBJ1-6
size: once
V: TRBV5-4
DNA: TGTGCCAGCAGCAAGAACAGGGAAGTAAATTCACCCCTCCACTTT
CDR3: CASSKNREVNSPLHF

D: NA
J: TRBJ1-2
size: NA
V: TRBV14
DNA: TGTGCCAGCAGCCAAGACAGTTATGGCTACACCTTC
CDR3: CASSQDSYGYTF

D: NA
J: TRBJ2-1
size: NA
V: TRBV2
DNA: TGTGCCAGCAGTGGGACATCATCCTACAATGAGCAGTTCTTC
CDR3: CASSGTSSYNEQFF

D: TRBD1
J: TRBJ2-7
size: NA
V: TRBV7-6
DNA: TGTGCCAGCAGCTTATCCCCGGGACAGGGAGTGTACGAGCAGTACTTC
CDR3: CASSLSPGQGVYEQYF

D: TRBD2
J: TRBJ2-7
size: NA
V: TRBV4-2
DNA: TGTGCCAGCAGCCAAGCGCGCGGGGGCTCCTACGAGCAGTACTTC
CDR3: CASSQARGGSYEQYF

D: TRBD1
J: TRBJ1-4
size: NA
V: TRBV19
DNA: TGTGCCAGTATGAGAGGGACAGGGGGCAGTGCAACTAATGAAAAACTGTTTTTT
CDR3: CASMRGTGGSATNEKLFF

D: NA
J: TRBJ2-7
size: NA
V: TRBV18
DNA: TGTGCCAGCTCACCGTATTACAACTACGAGCAGTACTTC
CDR3: CASSPYYNYEQYF

D: TRBD1
J: TRBJ2-7
size: NA
V: TRBV2
DNA: TGTGCCAGCAGGGAACAAGCGGGACAGGGGGATACCTACGAGCAGTACTTC
CDR3: CASREQAGQGDTYEQYF

D: TRBD1
J: TRBJ1-1
size: NA
V: TRBV5-1
DNA: TGCGCCAGCAGCTGGGGGACAGGGGGCACTGAAGCTTTCTTT
CDR3: CASSWGTGGTEAFF

D: TRBD1
J: TRBJ2-3
size: once
V: TRBV9
DNA: TGTGCCAGCAGCCCCCGCACAGGGGGCGTCTCTTTTACAGATACGCAGTATTTT
CDR3: CASSPRTGGVSFTDTQYF